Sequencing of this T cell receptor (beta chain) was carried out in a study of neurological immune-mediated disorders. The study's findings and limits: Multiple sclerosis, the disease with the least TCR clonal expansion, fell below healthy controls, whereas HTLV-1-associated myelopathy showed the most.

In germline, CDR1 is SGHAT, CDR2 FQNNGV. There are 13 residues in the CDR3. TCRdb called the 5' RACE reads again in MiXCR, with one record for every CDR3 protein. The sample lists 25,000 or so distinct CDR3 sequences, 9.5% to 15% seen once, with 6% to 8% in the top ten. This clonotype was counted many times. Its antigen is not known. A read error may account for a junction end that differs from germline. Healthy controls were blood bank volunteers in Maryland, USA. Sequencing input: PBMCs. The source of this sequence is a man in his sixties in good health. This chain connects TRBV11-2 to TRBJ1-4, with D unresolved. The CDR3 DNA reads TGTGCCAGCAGCCTAGACCGTGGTGAAAAACTGTTTTTT. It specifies CASSLDRGEKLFF.